This T cell receptor (beta chain) was profiled in a study of molecular identifiers for immune sequencing clone quantification. In this sample, this clonotype turned up many times. It was with previously described methods and listed TCR primers that bulk TCR libraries were made. Each CDR3 protein is one row after TCRdb ran MiXCR on the PCR reads. The table lists 35,000 or so distinct CDR3 sequences, about 18% of them singletons. The CDR3 loop spans 16 amino acids. Germline V lookup: CDR1 DFQATT, CDR2 SNEGSKA (reference sequence). Trimming cost V 0 bases and J 4 bases; bases outside gene matches: 9. Sequencing was performed on naive CD8+ T cells from blood, with Jurkat cell RNA spiked in. Stated subset: FACS-sorted CD8+CD4-CCR7+CD45RA+ naive T cells. This clonotype was obtained from a human donor in good health. Some libraries in this study had Jurkat cell RNA spiked in. The chain couples TRBV20-1 to TRBJ2-3; TRBD2 agrees at 8 bases. The CDR3 nucleotides read TGCAGTGCTAGAGACTCAGCGGGGGTCCGGGCAGATACGCAGTATTTT. Translation: CSARDSAGVRADTQYF.